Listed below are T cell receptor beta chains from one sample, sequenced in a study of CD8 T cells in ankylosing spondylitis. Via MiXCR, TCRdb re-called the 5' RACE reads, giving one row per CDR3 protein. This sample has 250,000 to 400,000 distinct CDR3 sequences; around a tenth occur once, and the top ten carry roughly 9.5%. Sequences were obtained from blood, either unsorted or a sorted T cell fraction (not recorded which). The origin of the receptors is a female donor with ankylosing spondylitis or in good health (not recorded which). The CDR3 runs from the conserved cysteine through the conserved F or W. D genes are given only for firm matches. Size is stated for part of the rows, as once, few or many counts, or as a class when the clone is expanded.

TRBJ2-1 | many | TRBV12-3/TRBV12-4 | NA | CASSFGDNEQFF | TGTGCCAGCAGTTTCGGGGACAATGAGCAGTTCTTC
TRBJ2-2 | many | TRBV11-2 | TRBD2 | CASTVRLAGAGGELFF | TGTGCCAGCACAGTGAGACTAGCGGGAGCAGGCGGGGAGCTGTTTTTT
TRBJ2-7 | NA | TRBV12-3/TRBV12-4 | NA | CASSLEKGTPRF | TGTGCCAGCAGTTTAGAAAAGGGGACCCCCCGCTTC
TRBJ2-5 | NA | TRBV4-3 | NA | CASSQSPGREQTQYF | TGCGCCAGCAGCCAATCCCCGGGAAGGGAACAGACCCAGTACTTC
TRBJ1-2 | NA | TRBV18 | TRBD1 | CASSPGTATSGYGYTF | TGTGCCAGCTCACCGGGGACAGCAACTTCCGGCTATGGCTACACCTTC
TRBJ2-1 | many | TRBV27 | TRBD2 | CASSLGTSGNNEQFF | TGTGCCAGCAGTTTGGGGACTAGCGGTAACAATGAGCAGTTCTTC
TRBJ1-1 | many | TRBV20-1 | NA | CSASFGTPNTEAFF | TGCAGTGCTAGTTTCGGGACACCGAACACTGAAGCTTTCTTT
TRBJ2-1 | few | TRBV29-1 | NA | CSVGQVYNEQFF | TGCAGCGTTGGGCAGGTATACAATGAGCAGTTCTTC
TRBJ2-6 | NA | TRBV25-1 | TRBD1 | CASSLPGGSGANVLTF | TGTGCCAGCAGTCTACCAGGGGGCTCTGGGGCCAACGTCCTGACTTTC
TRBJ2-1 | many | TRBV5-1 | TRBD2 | CASSLRLAGGGGEFF | TGCGCCAGCAGCTTGAGACTAGCGGGGGGCGGAGGAGAGTTCTTC
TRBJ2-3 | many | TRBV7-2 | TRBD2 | CASSAGLAGGGTQYF | TGTGCCAGCAGCGCCGGACTAGCGGGGGGGGGTACGCAGTATTTT
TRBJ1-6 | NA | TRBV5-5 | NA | CASREGGSPLHF | TGTGCCAGCAGAGAGGGCGGCTCACCCCTCCACTTT
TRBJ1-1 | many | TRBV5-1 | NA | CASSSGGGSTEAFF | TGCGCCAGCAGCTCCGGTGGAGGGAGCACTGAAGCTTTCTTT
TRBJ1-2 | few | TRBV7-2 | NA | CASSLYLDGYTF | TGTGCCAGCAGCTTATACCTGGATGGCTACACCTTC